The sequence of this T cell receptor beta chain was determined in a study of blood T cell repertoires in COVID-19. The overall study: The study drew acute and convalescent COVID-19 samples from the United States, Italy and Spain. T cells, B-cell-depleted T cells, or PBMCs supplied cDNA or gDNA.

The CDR3 is 14 amino acids. Trimming cost V 7 bases and J 1 base, with 12 bases left between them. The germline gives CDR1 KGHDR, CDR2 SFDVKD. How the authors handled the data: From reference gene primer amplification, estimates of nucleated cell counts were derived. The repertoire was sequenced with immunoSEQ multiplex PCR; TCRdb's copy has only in-frame clones and lacks some. V, J and clone size are those of that table, while D and trimming were read from the DNA. Of approximately 150,000 clones listed, approximately 88% are singletons. This clone was counted between two and nine times. Specimen: peripheral blood. This sequence was found in a woman aged 50 to 60 with acute or convalescent COVID-19. The V and J genes are TRBV24-1 and TRBJ1-1; D call uncertain. The CDR3 loop reads CATSESAGNTEAFF. CDR3 sequence (DNA): TGTGCCACCAGCGAATCGGCGGGGAACACTGAAGCTTTCTTT.